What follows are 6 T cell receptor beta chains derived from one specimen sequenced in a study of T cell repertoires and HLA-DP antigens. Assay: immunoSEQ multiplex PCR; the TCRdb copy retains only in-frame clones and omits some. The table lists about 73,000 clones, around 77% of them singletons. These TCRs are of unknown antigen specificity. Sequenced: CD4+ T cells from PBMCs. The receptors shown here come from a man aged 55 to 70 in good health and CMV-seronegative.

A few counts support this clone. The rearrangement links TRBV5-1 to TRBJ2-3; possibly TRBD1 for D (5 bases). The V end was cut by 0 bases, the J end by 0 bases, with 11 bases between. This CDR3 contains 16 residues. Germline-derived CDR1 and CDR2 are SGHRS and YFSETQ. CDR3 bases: TGCGCCAGCAGCTTGGATTGGCAGGGCAGCACAGATACGCAGTATTTT. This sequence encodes CASSLDWQGSTDTQYF.

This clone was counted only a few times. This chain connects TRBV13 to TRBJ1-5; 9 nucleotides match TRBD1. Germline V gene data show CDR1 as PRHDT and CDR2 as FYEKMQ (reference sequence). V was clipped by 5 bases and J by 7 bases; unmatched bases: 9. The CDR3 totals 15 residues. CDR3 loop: CASSLAGTGLQPQHF. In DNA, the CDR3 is TGTGCCAGCAGCCTAGCCGGGACAGGGTTGCAGCCCCAGCATTTT.

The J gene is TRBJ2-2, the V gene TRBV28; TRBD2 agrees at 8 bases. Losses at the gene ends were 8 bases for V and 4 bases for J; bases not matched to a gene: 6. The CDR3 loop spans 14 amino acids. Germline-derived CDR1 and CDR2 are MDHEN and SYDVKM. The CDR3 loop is CASSGGYSTGELFF. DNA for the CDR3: TGTGCCAGCTCGGGGGGGTATAGCACCGGGGAGCTGTTTTTT.

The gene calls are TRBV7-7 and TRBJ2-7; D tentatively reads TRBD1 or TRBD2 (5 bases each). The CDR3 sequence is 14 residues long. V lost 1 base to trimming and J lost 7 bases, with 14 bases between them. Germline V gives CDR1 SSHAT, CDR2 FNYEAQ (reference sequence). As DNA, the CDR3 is TGTGCCAGCAGCTTAGAATTGGGGGTTGGGGAGCAGTACTTC. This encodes CASSLELGVGEQYF.

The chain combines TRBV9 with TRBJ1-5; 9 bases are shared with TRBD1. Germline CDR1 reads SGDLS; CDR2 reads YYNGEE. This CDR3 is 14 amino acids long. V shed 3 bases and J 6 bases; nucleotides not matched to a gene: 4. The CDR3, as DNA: TGTGCCAGCAGCGCCGGGACAGGGAGTCAGCCCCAGCATTTT. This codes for CASSAGTGSQPQHF.

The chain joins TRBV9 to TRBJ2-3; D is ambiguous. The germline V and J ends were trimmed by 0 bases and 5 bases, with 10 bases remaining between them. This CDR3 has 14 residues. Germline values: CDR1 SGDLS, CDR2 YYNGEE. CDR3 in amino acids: CASSVGRAGDTQYF. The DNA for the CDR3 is TGTGCCAGCAGCGTAGGTAGGGCAGGAGATACGCAGTATTTT.